The 23 T cell receptor beta chains reported below all come from one sample, sequenced in a study of radiation and T cells in renal cell carcinoma. Profiling relied on immunoSEQ multiplex PCR, and the TCRdb table lists in-frame clones only, not all of them. The sample holds over 30,000 clones; roughly 80% are singletons and the top ten take roughly 30%. Time point defined: blood 4 weeks post-SBRT, at nephrectomy. The treatment: 15 Gy SBRT to primary tumor, nephrectomy 4 weeks later. Here the sequenced sample was blood, taken from a patient whose treatment included radiotherapy and nephrectomy. All receptors derive from a man in his 60s with renal cell carcinoma.

The rearrangement links TRBV13 to TRBJ2-3; D is perhaps TRBD2 (5 bases). Trimming took off 6 bases at V and 2 bases at J, with 12 bases between the two ends. The V gene's germline CDR1 is PRHDT and CDR2 FYEKMQ (reference sequence). This CDR3 region has 14 residues. This chain's CDR3 is CASSRGLYTDTQYF. The CDR3 nucleotides are TGTGCCAGCAGTCGGGGATTGTACACAGATACGCAGTATTTT.

The rearrangement uses TRBV5-4 and TRBJ2-2; D is unclear. Germline values: CDR1 SGHNT, CDR2 YYREEE (reference sequence). This CDR3 is 13 amino acids long. V lost 0 bases to trimming and J lost 3 bases, with 3 bases between them. The CDR3 here is CASSLAHTGELFF. CDR3 in DNA: TGTGCCAGCAGCTTGGCGCACACCGGGGAGCTGTTTTTT.

The V and J genes are TRBV10-3 and TRBJ1-1; D is unclear. Trimming took 4 bases from V and 1 from J, leaving 7 bases between them. The CDR3 spans 13 residues. Germline CDR1 is ENHRY and CDR2 is SYGVKD. CDR3 sequence reads: CAISVAENTEAFF. The CDR3 DNA sequence: TGTGCCATCAGTGTCGCAGAGAACACTGAAGCTTTCTTT.

J is TRBJ2-6 and V is TRBV19; D is ambiguous. Trimming removed 6 bases at V and 0 bases at J, with 9 bases between. The CDR3 covers 15 residues. Per germline, CDR1 LNHDA and CDR2 SQIVND (reference sequence). In DNA form, the CDR3 reads TGTGCCAGTAGGTCGGTCGGCTCTGGGGCCAACGTCCTGACTTTC. Translating gives CASRSVGSGANVLTF.

Notes on this clone: One end of the junction does not line up with germline, which may come from a read error. The V gene is TRBV7-7, the J gene TRBJ2-7, with no clear D. The CDR3 runs 14 residues. From germline, CDR1 is SSHAT and CDR2 FNYEAQ (reference sequence). CDR3 DNA sequence: TGTGCTAGCAGCGTCGGGCCTTCCAACTACGAGCAGTACTTC. Translation gives CASSVGPSNYEQYF. The variable domain in full, with the rest retrieved from reference TRBV7-7 and TRBJ2-7, is GAGVSQSPRYKVTKRGQDVTLRCDPISSHATLYWYQQALGQGPEFLTYFNYEAQPDKSGLPSDRFSAERPEGSISTLTIQRTEQRDSAMYRCASSVGPSNYEQYFGPGTRLTVT.

The chain carries TRBV6-5 and TRBJ2-7; D is possibly TRBD1 (5 bases). The V and J ends lost 5 bases and 8 bases respectively, with 13 bases between them. CDR3 length: 12 residues. The germline V gene encodes CDR1 MNHEY and CDR2 SVGAGI. The CDR3 region is CASSHGQRKQYF. As DNA, the CDR3 is TGTGCCAGCAGTCACGGACAAAGGAAGCAGTACTTC.

This clone appeared a single time. The rearrangement uses TRBV11-1 and TRBJ2-7; no clear D. Germline V gene sequence: CDR1 SGHAT, CDR2 FQDESV (reference sequence). CDR3 size: 13 residues. V was pared by 3 bases and J by 3 bases, with 9 bases between. The CDR3 region has the DNA TGTGCCAGCAGCTTGGGCCCAGACTACGAGCAGTACTTC. This gives the protein CASSLGPDYEQYF.

V is TRBV5-1 and J is TRBJ2-1; 8 bases are a match to TRBD2. The CDR3 sequence is 16 residues long. The J segment lost 6 bases and the V segment lost 7 bases, leaving 15 bases of the junction unmatched. Per germline, CDR1 SGHRS and CDR2 YFSETQ. For the CDR3, the DNA is TGCGCCAGCCTTGCGGAGGCGGGAGGAGACGGCAATGAGCAGTTCTTC. Its translation is CASLAEAGGDGNEQFF.

This clone was counted a few times. The CDR3 DNA follows: TGTGCCAGTAGTACGAACAGGGGAAAGGAGACCCAGTACTTC. Translated: CASSTNRGKETQYF. The chain uses TRBV19 and TRBJ2-5; 7 bases line up with TRBD1. CDR1 is LNHDA, CDR2 SQIVND, per germline (reference sequence). This CDR3 is 14 amino acids long. V trimming: 4 bases; J trimming: 5 bases; junction bases outside the gene matches: 7.

Concerning this clone itself: At one end, the junction sequence differs from germline, possibly due to a read error. V is TRBV2 and J is TRBJ2-7; D might be TRBD1 (5 bases). The CDR3 is 14 residues long. CDR1 SNHLY and CDR2 FYNNEI come from the germline V gene. DNA of the CDR3: TGTGCCAGCAGTGACTCGACGGTTTGGGGCCCGGGCAAGTTC. This sequence encodes CASSDSTVWGPGKF.

The gene calls are TRBV7-2 and TRBJ2-7, with a weak D call TRBD2 (6 bases). The CDR3 covers 13 residues. CDR1 is SGHTA and CDR2 is FQGNSA in the germline V gene. The V end lost 3 bases, the J end lost 2 bases, and 8 bases lay between the germline ends. The CDR3 loop is CASSFSGTYEQYF. In DNA form, the CDR3 reads TGTGCCAGCAGCTTTAGCGGAACCTACGAGCAGTACTTC.

This clone was counted a single time. J is TRBJ2-1 and V is TRBV9; 8 nucleotides line up with TRBD2. In germline, CDR1 is SGDLS, CDR2 YYNGEE. Losses at the gene ends were 1 base for V and 7 bases for J; bases not matched to a gene: 13. The CDR3 is 17 amino acids. CDR3 residues: CASSVQGWGLGGNEQFF. DNA for the CDR3: TGTGCCAGCAGCGTACAGGGATGGGGACTAGGTGGAAATGAGCAGTTCTTC.

In its sample, this clone was seen a few times. The CDR3 bases are TGCGCCAGCAGCTGGGGGACTAGCGGGTACAATGAGCAGTTCTTC. Its protein is CASSWGTSGYNEQFF. This sequence joins TRBV5-1 and TRBJ2-1, with 12 bases aligning to TRBD2. Germline CDR1 is SGHRS and CDR2 is YFSETQ. The CDR3 spans 15 residues. Trimming cost V 3 bases and J 4 bases; bases outside gene matches: 2.

The genes are TRBV9 and TRBJ1-2; D remains unclear. Trimming shortened V by 0 bases and J by 1 base, and 10 bases separated the two germline ends. Germline values: CDR1 SGDLS, CDR2 YYNGEE. The CDR3 runs 15 residues. CDR3 in DNA: TGTGCCAGCAGCGTAGGCTCTCCCTTTAACTATGGCTACACCTTC. Its translation is CASSVGSPFNYGYTF.

The chain couples TRBV27 to TRBJ2-6, with no clear D. The germline CDR1 and CDR2 sequences are MNHEY and SMNVEV (reference sequence). The CDR3 length is 14 residues. The V end was cut by 6 bases, the J end by 0 bases, with 6 bases between. The CDR3 region is CASSTSSGANVLTF. The CDR3 DNA sequence: TGTGCCAGCAGCACCTCCTCTGGGGCCAACGTCCTGACTTTC.

The chain has TRBV19 and TRBJ2-1; D gene ambiguous. With 3 bases removed from V and 5 bases from J, the gap between germline ends came to 8 bases. This CDR3 has 13 amino acids. Germline V lookup: CDR1 LNHDA, CDR2 SQIVND (reference sequence). The CDR3 loop is CASSMELHNEQFF. CDR3 nucleotide sequence: TGTGCCAGTAGTATGGAACTGCACAATGAGCAGTTCTTC. Filled out from reference TRBV19 and TRBJ2-1, the complete variable domain reads DGGITQSPKYLFRKEGQNVTLSCEQNLNHDAMYWYRQDPGQGLRLIYYSQIVNDFQKGDIAEGYSVSREKKESFPLTVTSAQKNPTAFYLCASSMELHNEQFFGPGTRLTVL.

V and J are TRBV5-6 and TRBJ1-3, with 9 positions matching TRBD1. CDR1 is SGHDT and CDR2 is YYEEEE in the germline V gene. Trimming removed 4 bases from V and 6 bases from J; junction bases left unmatched: 14. The CDR3 spans 17 residues. Written as DNA, the CDR3 is TGTGCCAGCAGCCTTTTAACCGGGACAGGGAATCCAAACACCATATATTTT. Protein sequence: CASSLLTGTGNPNTIYF.

This chain joins TRBV20-1 and TRBJ2-7; D is possibly TRBD1 (6 bases). Looked up from germline, CDR1 is DFQATT and CDR2 is SNEGSKA (reference sequence). Trimming removed 4 bases at V and 3 bases at J, with 7 bases between. This CDR3 region has 11 residues. The CDR3 DNA reads TGCAGTGCTAAACAGGGCTACGAGCAGTACTTC. The encoded protein is CSAKQGYEQYF.

The V call is TRBV14, the J call TRBJ2-7; TRBD2 might be the D (6 bases). The CDR3 is made up of 14 amino acids. Trimming removed 1 base at V and 9 bases at J, with 16 bases between. The germline CDR1 and CDR2 sequences are SGHDN and FVKESK. The CDR3: CASSQVGTRAWQYF. CDR3 in DNA: TGTGCCAGCAGCCAAGTTGGGACTCGGGCCTGGCAGTACTTC.

This clone was seen just once. V and J are TRBV18 and TRBJ1-4; tentative D call: TRBD1 (5 bases). Germline V gene lookup returns CDR1 KGHSH and CDR2 LQKENI. Trimming left V 3 bases short and J 7 bases short, with 15 bases between. CDR3 length equals 15 residues. The CDR3 sequence is CASSPQSGVSEKLFF. CDR3 DNA: TGTGCCAGCTCACCCCAATCGGGGGTCTCTGAAAAACTGTTTTTT. Combining the CDR3 with reference TRBV18 and TRBJ1-4 gives the whole variable domain NAGVMQNPRHLVRRRGQEARLRCSPMKGHSHVYWYRQLPEEGLKFMVYLQKENIIDESGMPKERFSAEFPKEGPSILRIQQVVRGDSAAYFCASSPQSGVSEKLFFGSGTQLSVL.

The DNA of the CDR3 is TGTGCCTGGACAGACCAGACCTACAATGAGCAGTTCTTC. It specifies CAWTDQTYNEQFF. This chain joins TRBV30 and TRBJ2-1; D unresolved. This CDR3 is 13 amino acids long. Trimming pared 4 bases from V and 2 bases from J, leaving 9 bases between. CDR1 is GTSNPN, CDR2 SVGIG, per germline (reference sequence).

The chain links TRBV9 to TRBJ1-6; D ambiguous. Germline V gene data show CDR1 as SGDLS and CDR2 as YYNGEE. This CDR3 has 14 residues. V lost 3 bases to trimming and J lost 7 bases, with 11 bases between them. This CDR3 is CASSETPRNSPLHF. DNA of the CDR3: TGTGCCAGCAGCGAAACACCACGCAATTCACCCCTCCACTTT.

The chain combines TRBV2 with TRBJ1-2; 7 positions match TRBD1. V trimming: 6 bases; J trimming: 8 bases; junction bases outside the gene matches: 9. This CDR3 region has 13 residues. CDR1 is SNHLY and CDR2 is FYNNEI in the germline V gene. This CDR3 reads CASSKDRDWGYTF. The DNA for the CDR3 is TGTGCCAGCAGCAAAGACAGGGATTGGGGCTACACCTTC.